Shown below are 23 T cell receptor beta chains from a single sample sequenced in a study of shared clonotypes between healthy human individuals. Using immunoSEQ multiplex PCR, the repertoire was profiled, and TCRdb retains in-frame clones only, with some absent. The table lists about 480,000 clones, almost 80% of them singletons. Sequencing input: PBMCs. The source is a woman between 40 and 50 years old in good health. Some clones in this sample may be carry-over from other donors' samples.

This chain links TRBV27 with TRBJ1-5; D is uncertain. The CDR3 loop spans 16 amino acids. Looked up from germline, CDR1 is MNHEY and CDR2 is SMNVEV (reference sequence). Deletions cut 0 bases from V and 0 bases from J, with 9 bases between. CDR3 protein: CASSLSAETSNQPQHF. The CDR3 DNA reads TGTGCCAGCAGTTTATCGGCCGAAACTAGCAATCAGCCCCAGCATTTT.

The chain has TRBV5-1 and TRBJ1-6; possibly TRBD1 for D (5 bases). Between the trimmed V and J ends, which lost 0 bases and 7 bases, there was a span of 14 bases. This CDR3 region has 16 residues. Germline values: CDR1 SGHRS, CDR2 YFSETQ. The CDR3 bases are TGCGCCAGCAGCTTGGCACCCGGGACGGTAAATTCACCCCTCCACTTT. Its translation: CASSLAPGTVNSPLHF. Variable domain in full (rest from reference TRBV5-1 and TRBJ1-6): KAGVTQTPRYLIKTRGQQVTLSCSPISGHRSVSWYQQTPGQGLQFLFEYFSETQRNKGNFPGRFSGRQFSNSRSEMNVSTLELGDSALYLCASSLAPGTVNSPLHFGNGTRLTVT.

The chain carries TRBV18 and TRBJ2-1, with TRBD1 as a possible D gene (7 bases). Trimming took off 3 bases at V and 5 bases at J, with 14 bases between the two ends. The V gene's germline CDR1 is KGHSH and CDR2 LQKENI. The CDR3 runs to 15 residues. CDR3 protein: CASSPSTGEDNEQFF. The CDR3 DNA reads TGTGCCAGCTCACCGAGCACAGGGGAGGACAATGAGCAGTTCTTC.

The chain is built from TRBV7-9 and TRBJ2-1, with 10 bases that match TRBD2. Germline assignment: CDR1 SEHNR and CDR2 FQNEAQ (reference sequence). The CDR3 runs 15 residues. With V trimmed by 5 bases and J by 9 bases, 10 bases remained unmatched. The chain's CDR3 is CASSTQSGRGAEQFF. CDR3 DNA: TGTGCCAGCAGCACCCAAAGCGGGAGGGGGGCTGAGCAGTTCTTC.

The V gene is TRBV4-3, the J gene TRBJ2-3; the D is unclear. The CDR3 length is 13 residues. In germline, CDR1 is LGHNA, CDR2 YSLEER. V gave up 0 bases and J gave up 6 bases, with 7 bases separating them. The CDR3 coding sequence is TGCGCCAGCAGCCAAGATGTAGCCGATACGCAGTATTTT. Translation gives CASSQDVADTQYF.

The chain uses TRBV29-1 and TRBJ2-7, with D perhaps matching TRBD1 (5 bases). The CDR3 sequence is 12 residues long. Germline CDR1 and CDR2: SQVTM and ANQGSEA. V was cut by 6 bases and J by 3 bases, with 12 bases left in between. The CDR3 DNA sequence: TGCAGCGTCAGGGAACCGGACTACGAGCAGTACTTC. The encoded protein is CSVREPDYEQYF.

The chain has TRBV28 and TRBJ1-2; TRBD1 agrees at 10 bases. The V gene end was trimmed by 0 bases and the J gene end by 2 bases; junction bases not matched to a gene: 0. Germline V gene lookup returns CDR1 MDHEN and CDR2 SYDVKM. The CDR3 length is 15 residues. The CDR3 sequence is CASSLWDRGNYGYTF. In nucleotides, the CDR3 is TGTGCCAGCAGTTTATGGGACAGGGGGAACTATGGCTACACCTTC.

CDR3 DNA sequence: TGTGCCAGCAGTTACCTCGCCCGCTCGGGCGAGACCCAGTACTTC. Protein product: CASSYLARSGETQYF. The chain carries TRBV6-5 and TRBJ2-5, with D unresolved. CDR3 length equals 15 residues. Germline V gene data show CDR1 as MNHEY and CDR2 as SVGAGI. V lost 2 bases to trimming and J lost 5 bases, with 15 bases between them.

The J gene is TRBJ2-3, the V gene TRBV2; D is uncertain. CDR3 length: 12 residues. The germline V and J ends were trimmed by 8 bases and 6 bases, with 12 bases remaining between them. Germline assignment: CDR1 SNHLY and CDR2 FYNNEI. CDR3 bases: TGTGCCAGCCTCTTTACCGCCGATACGCAGTATTTT. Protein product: CASLFTADTQYF.

The CDR3 nucleotides read TGTGCCAGCAGTCCCTCCCACGAGGGACCTTACTTC. Translating gives CASSPSHEGPYF. This chain connects TRBV28 to TRBJ2-7, with D perhaps given as TRBD1 or TRBD2 (5 bases each). Germline CDR1 MDHEN, CDR2 SYDVKM. CDR3 size: 12 residues. V shed 5 bases and J shed 13 bases, with 18 bases lying between them.

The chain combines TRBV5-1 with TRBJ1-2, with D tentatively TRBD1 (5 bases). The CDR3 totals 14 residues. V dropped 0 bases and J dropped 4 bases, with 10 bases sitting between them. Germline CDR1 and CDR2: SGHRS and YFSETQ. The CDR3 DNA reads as TGCGCCAGCAGCTTGGCGGGACGGAGCTATGGCTACACCTTC. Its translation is CASSLAGRSYGYTF.

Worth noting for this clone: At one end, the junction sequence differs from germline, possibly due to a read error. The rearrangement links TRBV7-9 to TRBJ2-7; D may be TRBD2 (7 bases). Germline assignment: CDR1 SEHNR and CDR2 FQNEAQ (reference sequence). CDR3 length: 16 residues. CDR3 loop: CARSLWGLDGRYEQYF. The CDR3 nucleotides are TGTGCCAGAAGCTTATGGGGGCTAGACGGGAGGTACGAGCAGTACTTC.

The DNA of the CDR3 is TGTGCCAGCAGCACGGGACAGTCCTACGAGCAGTACTTC. Residues: CASSTGQSYEQYF. The J gene is TRBJ2-7, the V gene TRBV7-3; TRBD1 aligns across 7 bases. Trimming took 5 bases from V and 1 from J; bases not matched to a gene: 2. The CDR3 contains 13 residues. In germline, CDR1 is SGHTA, CDR2 FQGTGA. The full variable domain, with the rest looked up from reference TRBV7-3 and TRBJ2-7, is GAGVSQTPSNKVTEKGKYVELRCDPISGHTALYWYRQSLGQGPEFLIYFQGTGAADDSGLPNDRFFAVRPEGSVSTLKIQRTERGDSAVYLCASSTGQSYEQYFGPGTRLTVT.

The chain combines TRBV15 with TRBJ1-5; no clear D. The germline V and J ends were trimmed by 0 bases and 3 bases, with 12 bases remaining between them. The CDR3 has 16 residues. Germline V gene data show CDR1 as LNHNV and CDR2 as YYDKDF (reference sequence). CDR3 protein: CATSRDRPGINQPQHF. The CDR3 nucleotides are TGTGCCACCAGCAGAGATAGGCCGGGGATCAATCAGCCCCAGCATTTT.

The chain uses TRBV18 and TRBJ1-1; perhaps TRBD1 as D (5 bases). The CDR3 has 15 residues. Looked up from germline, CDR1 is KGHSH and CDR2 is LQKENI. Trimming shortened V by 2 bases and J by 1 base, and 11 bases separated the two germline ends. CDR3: CASSPEFGGNTEAFF. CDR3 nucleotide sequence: TGTGCCAGCTCACCAGAATTCGGGGGGAACACTGAAGCTTTCTTT.

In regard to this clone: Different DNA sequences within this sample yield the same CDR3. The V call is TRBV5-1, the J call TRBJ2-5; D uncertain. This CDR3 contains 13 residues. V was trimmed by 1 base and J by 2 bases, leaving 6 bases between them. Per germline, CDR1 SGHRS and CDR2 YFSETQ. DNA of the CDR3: TGCGCCAGCAGCTTGTTGGGTCAAGAGACCCAGTACTTC. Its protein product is CASSLLGQETQYF.

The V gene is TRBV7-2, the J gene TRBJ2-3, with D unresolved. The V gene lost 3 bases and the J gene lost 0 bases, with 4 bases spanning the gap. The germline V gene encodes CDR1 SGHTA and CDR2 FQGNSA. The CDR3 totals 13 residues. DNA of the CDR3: TGTGCCAGCAGCTTCCTCAGCACAGATACGCAGTATTTT. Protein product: CASSFLSTDTQYF.

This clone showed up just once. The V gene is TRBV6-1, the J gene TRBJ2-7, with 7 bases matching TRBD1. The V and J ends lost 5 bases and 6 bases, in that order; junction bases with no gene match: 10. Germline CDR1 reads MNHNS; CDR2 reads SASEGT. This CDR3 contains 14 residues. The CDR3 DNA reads TGTGCCAGCAGTCCCTCCGGGACAGAGAGCGAGCAGTACTTC. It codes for CASSPSGTESEQYF.

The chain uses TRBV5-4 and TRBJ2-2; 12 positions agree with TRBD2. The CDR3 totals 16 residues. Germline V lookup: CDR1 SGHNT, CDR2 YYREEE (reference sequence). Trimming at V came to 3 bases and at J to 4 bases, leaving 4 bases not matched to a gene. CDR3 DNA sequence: TGTGCCAGCAGCTCTCGGACTAGCGGGACCACCGGGGAGCTGTTTTTT. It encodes CASSSRTSGTTGELFF.

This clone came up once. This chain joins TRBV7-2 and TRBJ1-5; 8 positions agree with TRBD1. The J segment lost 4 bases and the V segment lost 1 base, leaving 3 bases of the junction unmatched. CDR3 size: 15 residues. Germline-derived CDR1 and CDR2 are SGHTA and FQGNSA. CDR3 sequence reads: CASSLEGQANQPQHF. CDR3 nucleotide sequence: TGTGCCAGCAGCTTAGAGGGACAGGCGAATCAGCCCCAGCATTTT.

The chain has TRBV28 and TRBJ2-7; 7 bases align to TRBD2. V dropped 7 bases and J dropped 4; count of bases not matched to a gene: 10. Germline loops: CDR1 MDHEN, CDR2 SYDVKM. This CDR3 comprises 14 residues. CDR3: CASIKGGVGYEQYF. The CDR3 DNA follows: TGTGCCAGCATCAAGGGAGGGGTCGGGTACGAGCAGTACTTC.

CDR3 DNA sequence: TGCGCCAGCAGCCAAGACTACATGGGCGACGAAAAACTGTTTTTT. This gives the protein CASSQDYMGDEKLFF. The chain employs TRBV5-1 and TRBJ1-4, with D uncertain. Trimming cost V 4 bases and J 8 bases, with 18 bases left between them. The CDR3 spans 15 residues. CDR1 is SGHRS, CDR2 YFSETQ, per germline.

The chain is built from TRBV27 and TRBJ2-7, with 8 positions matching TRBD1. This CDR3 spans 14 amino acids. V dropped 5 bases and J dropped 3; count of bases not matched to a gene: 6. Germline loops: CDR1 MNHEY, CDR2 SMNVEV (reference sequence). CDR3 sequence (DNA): TGTGCCAGCAGTCCGGACAGGGCCAACTACGAGCAGTACTTC. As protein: CASSPDRANYEQYF.